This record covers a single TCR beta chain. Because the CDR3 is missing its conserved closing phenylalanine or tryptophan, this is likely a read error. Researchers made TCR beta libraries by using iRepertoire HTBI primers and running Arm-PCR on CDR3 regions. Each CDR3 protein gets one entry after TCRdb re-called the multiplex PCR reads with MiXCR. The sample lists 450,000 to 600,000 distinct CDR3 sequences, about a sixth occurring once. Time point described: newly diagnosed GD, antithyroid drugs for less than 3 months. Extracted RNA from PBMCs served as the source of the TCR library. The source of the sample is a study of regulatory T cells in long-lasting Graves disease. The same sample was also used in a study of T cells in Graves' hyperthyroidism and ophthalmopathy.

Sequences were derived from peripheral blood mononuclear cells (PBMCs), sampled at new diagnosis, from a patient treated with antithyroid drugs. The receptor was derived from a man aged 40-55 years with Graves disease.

As DNA, the CDR3 is TGTGCCAGTCAATCATCGGAGGGACCCCCAAATCAGCCCCAGCATTCT. Residues: CASQSSEGPPNQPQHS. The chain carries TRBV27 and TRBJ1-5, with a tentative D call TRBD1 (5 bases). CDR3 length equals 16 residues. Trimming shortened V by 9 bases and J by 4 bases, and 22 bases separated the two germline ends. Germline CDR1 and CDR2: MNHEY and SMNVEV (reference sequence).